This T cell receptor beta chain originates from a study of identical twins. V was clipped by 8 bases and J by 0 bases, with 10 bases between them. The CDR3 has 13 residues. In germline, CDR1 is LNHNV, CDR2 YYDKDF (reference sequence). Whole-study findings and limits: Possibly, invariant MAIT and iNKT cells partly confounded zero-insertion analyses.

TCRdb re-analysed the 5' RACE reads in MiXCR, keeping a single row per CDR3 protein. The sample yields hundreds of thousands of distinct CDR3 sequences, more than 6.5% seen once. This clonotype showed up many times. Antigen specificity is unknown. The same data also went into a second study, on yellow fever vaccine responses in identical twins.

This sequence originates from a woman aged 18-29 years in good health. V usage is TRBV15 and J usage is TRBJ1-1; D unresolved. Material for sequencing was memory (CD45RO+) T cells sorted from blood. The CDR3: CATSDIMNTEAFF. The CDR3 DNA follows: TGTGCCACCTCCGACATAATGAACACTGAAGCTTTCTTT.